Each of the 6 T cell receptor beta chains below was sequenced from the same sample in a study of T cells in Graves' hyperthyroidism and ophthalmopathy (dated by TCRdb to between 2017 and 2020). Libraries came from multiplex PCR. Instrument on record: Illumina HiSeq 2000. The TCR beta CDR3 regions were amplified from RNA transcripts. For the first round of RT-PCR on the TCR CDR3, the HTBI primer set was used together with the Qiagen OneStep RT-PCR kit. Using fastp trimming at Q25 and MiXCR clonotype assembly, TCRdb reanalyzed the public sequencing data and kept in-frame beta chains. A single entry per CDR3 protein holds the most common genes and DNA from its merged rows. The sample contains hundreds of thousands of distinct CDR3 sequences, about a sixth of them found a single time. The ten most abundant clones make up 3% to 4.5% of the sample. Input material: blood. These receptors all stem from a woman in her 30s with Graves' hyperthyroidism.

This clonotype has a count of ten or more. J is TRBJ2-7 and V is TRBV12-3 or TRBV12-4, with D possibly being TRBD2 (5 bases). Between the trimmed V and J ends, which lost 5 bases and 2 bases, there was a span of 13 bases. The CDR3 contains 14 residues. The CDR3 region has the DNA TGTGCCAGCAGTCCGAGCGGCCTCCCCTACGAGCAGTACTTC. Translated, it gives CASSPSGLPYEQYF.

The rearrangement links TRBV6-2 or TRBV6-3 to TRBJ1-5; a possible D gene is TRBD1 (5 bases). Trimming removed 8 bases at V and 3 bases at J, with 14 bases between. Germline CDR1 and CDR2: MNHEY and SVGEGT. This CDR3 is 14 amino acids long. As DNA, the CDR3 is TGTGCCAGCTCGTGGGGGGGGTTCAATCAGCCCCAGCATTTT. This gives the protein CASSWGGFNQPQHF.

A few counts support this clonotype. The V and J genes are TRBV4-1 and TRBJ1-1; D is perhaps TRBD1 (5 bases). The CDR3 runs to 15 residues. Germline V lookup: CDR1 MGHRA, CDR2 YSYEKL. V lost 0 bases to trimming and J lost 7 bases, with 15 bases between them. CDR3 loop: CASSQDVGRQREAFF. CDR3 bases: TGCGCCAGCAGCCAAGATGTCGGTCGACAGCGTGAAGCTTTCTTT.

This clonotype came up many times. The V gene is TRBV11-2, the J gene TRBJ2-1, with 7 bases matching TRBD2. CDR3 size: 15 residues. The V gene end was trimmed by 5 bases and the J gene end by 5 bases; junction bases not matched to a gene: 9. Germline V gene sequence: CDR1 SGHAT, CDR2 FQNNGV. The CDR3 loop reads CASSEWGGKNNEQFF. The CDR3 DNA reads TGTGCCAGCAGCGAGTGGGGAGGGAAAAACAATGAGCAGTTCTTC.

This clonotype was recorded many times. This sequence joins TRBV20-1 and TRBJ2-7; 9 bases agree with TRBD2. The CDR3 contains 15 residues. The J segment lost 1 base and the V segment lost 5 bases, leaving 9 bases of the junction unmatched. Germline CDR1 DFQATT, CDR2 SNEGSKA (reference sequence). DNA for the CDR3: TGCAGTGCTGCCCCCTTAGCGGGAGATTCCTACGAGCAGTACTTC. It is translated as CSAAPLAGDSYEQYF.

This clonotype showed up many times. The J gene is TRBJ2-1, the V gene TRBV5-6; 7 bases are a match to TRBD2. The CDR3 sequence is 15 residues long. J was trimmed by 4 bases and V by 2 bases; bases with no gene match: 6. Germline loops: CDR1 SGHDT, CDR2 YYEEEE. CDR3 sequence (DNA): TGTGCCAGCAGCTTCAAACTAGCGCATTACAATGAGCAGTTCTTC. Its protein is CASSFKLAHYNEQFF.